A single sample is the source of the 8 T cell receptor beta chains below, sequenced in a study of blood T cell repertoires in COVID-19. The protocol was immunoSEQ multiplex PCR, while the TCRdb copy is restricted to in-frame clones and leaves out a portion. The sample shows some 80,000 clones, around 78% of them seen only once. The sample taken for sequencing was peripheral blood. All receptors derive from a man aged 60-69 years with COVID-19, enrolled during active disease.

This chain links TRBV7-9 with TRBJ1-2; 11 bases align to TRBD1. J gave up 4 bases and V 5 bases, and 12 bases lay outside the gene matches. This CDR3 is 17 amino acids long. Germline V CDR1 and CDR2: SEHNR, FQNEAQ (reference sequence). The CDR3 sequence: CASSPRDRGGIAYGYTF. The CDR3 nucleotides read TGTGCCAGCAGCCCCCGGGACAGGGGGGGGATTGCCTATGGCTACACCTTC.

V is TRBV9 and J is TRBJ1-2; D is unresolved. The germline CDR1 and CDR2 sequences are SGDLS and YYNGEE. The CDR3 is 13 amino acids. V was pared by 4 bases and J by 8 bases, with 15 bases between. The CDR3 region has the DNA TGTGCCAGCAGCCGGGGTTTAGAGGAGGGCTACACCTTC. Translation: CASSRGLEEGYTF.

The rearrangement uses TRBV5-1 and TRBJ2-2; TRBD1 aligns across 8 bases. The J segment lost 0 bases and the V segment lost 4 bases, leaving 5 bases of the junction unmatched. This CDR3 is built from 16 residues. Germline V gives CDR1 SGHRS, CDR2 YFSETQ. Here the CDR3 reads CASSKGQAANTGELFF. The DNA for the CDR3 is TGCGCCAGCAGCAAGGGACAGGCCGCGAACACCGGGGAGCTGTTTTTT. The variable domain in full, completed from reference TRBV5-1 and TRBJ2-2, reads KAGVTQTPRYLIKTRGQQVTLSCSPISGHRSVSWYQQTPGQGLQFLFEYFSETQRNKGNFPGRFSGRQFSNSRSEMNVSTLELGDSALYLCASSKGQAANTGELFFGEGSRLTVL.

The chain recombines TRBV11-1 with TRBJ2-7; perhaps TRBD2 as D (5 bases). The V gene lost 3 bases and the J gene lost 6 bases, with 9 bases spanning the gap. The germline CDR1 and CDR2 sequences are SGHAT and FQDESV (reference sequence). The CDR3 loop spans 12 amino acids. The CDR3 DNA reads as TGTGCCAGCAGCTTCGGGGTACCCGAGCAGTACTTC. Amino acid sequence: CASSFGVPEQYF.

V and J are TRBV5-1 and TRBJ1-6; 9 nucleotides align to TRBD1. CDR3 length equals 17 residues. Germline trimming cut 0 bases from V and 8 bases from J; bases unmatched to any gene: 9. Germline lookup yields CDR1 SGHRS and CDR2 YFSETQ. The CDR3 DNA reads as TGCGCCAGCAGCTTGGCCCCCCCGGGACAGGGATATTCACCCCTCCACTTT. Protein product: CASSLAPPGQGYSPLHF.

The chain recombines TRBV6-5 with TRBJ2-5, with TRBD1 matching over 7 bases. Germline trimming cut 4 bases from V and 4 bases from J; bases unmatched to any gene: 9. This CDR3 is built from 15 residues. In germline, CDR1 is MNHEY, CDR2 SVGAGI. As DNA, the CDR3 is TGTGCCAGCAGTTTCCGACAGGGTCTGTCAGAGACCCAGTACTTC. The encoded protein is CASSFRQGLSETQYF.

The rearrangement uses TRBV3-1 (or the pseudogene TRBV3-2) and TRBJ2-1, with a tentative D call TRBD1 (5 bases). From germline, CDR1 is LGHDT and CDR2 YNNKEL (reference sequence). V lost 4 bases and J lost 14, with 30 bases in between. The CDR3 spans 17 residues. The CDR3 loop is CASSRRTQGTRPGVKFF. The CDR3 bases are TGTGCCAGCAGCCGACGGACGCAGGGAACCCGTCCGGGTGTAAAGTTCTTC.

The V gene is TRBV2, the J gene TRBJ2-6; 10 positions match TRBD1. The CDR3 contains 16 residues. Trimming removed 4 bases from V and 2 bases from J; junction bases left unmatched: 2. From germline, CDR1 is SNHLY and CDR2 FYNNEI. The CDR3 DNA is TGTGCCAGCAGTGGACAGGGGGCTACTGGGGCCAACGTCCTGACTTTC. Translating it yields CASSGQGATGANVLTF.